In this sample, the clone carrying this T cell receptor beta chain turned up a few times. Its target is not known. These data come from a study of human T cells and chemical hapten exposure. For the study at large: Small differences in pooled library volume mainly drove the variation in TCR yields per sample.

Whole-study results and caveats: Once DPC sensitization occurred, TCRs above 1 in 1000 frequency showed no change. Alopecia affected the donors, so their immune response may differ from healthy people's.

The sample's time point: patch test 1, 2 weeks after DPC sensitization. Treatment here: therapeutic diphenylcyclopropenone sensitization with weekly scalp DPC. Patch tests were applied only after blood draws. TCRdb re-called the RACE reads through MiXCR, storing one row per CDR3 protein. The sample yields around 120,000 distinct CDR3 sequences, roughly 13% seen once. The sequences come from whole blood, collected in connection with sensitization to the hapten diphenylcyclopropenone (DPC). This clonotype originated in a man younger than 35 with alopecia areata. Some clones in this sample may be carry-over from other donors' samples.

The CDR3 loop is CASSIGQFTEAFF. The CDR3 coding sequence is TGTGCCAGCAGCATTGGACAGTTCACTGAAGCTTTCTTT. The chain combines TRBV5-4 with TRBJ1-1; D is possibly TRBD1 (6 bases). Trimming stripped 4 bases from V and 4 bases from J, with 11 bases between. Germline V gene sequence: CDR1 SGHNT, CDR2 YYREEE (reference sequence). The CDR3 consists of 13 residues.